The 23 T cell receptor beta chains given below trace back to one sample, sequenced in a study of CD4 T cells in relation to SARS-CoV-2 and coronaviruses. Profiled with immunoSEQ multiplex PCR; TCRdb holds only in-frame clones, not every one. The sample records 37,000 or so clones, less than 85% being singletons. The antigens of these receptors remain unknown. The sequencing input was naive CD4+ T cells from PBMCs, cultured in vitro. Subset noted: naive CD4+ T cells isolated by negative enrichment. The receptors shown here come from an adult with COVID-19.

The chain recombines TRBV6-1 with TRBJ2-5, with D possibly TRBD1 on 6 matching bases. V was pared by 2 bases and J by 5 bases, with 15 bases between. Germline V gives CDR1 MNHNS, CDR2 SASEGT. CDR3 length: 15 amino acids. The CDR3 bases are TGTGCCAGCAGTGAATTACGTATCCAGGGGGAGACCCAGTACTTC. It codes for CASSELRIQGETQYF.

The chain employs TRBV28 and TRBJ2-5; D might be TRBD2 (5 bases). The CDR3 runs 15 residues. CDR1 and CDR2 from the germline V gene are MDHEN and SYDVKM. Trimming pared 7 bases from V and 1 base from J, leaving 16 bases between. In DNA, the CDR3 is TGTGCCAGCACCCCGTCGGGGAGTCCCCAAGAGACCCAGTACTTC. Its translation is CASTPSGSPQETQYF. Combining the CDR3 with reference TRBV28 and TRBJ2-5 gives the whole variable domain DVKVTQSSRYLVKRTGEKVFLECVQDMDHENMFWYRQDPGLGLRLIYFSYDVKMKEKGDIPEGYSVSREKKERFSLILESASTNQTSMYLCASTPSGSPQETQYFGPGTRLLVL.

The chain employs TRBV7-2 and TRBJ2-4; 8 nucleotides align to TRBD1. The CDR3 contains 14 residues. Trimming at V came to 5 bases and at J to 3 bases, leaving 3 bases not matched to a gene. CDR1 and CDR2 from the germline V gene are SGHTA and FQGNSA. DNA of the CDR3: TGTGCCAGCAGCCCCGGACAGGGCAAAAACATTCAGTACTTC. It encodes CASSPGQGKNIQYF.

This rearrangement joins TRBV29-1 to TRBJ2-7; 7 bases are a match to TRBD1. CDR1 is SQVTM, CDR2 ANQGSEA, per germline. The CDR3 is made up of 15 amino acids. The ends lost 3 bases at V and 2 bases at J; junction bases unmatched: 10. In nucleotides, the CDR3 is TGCAGCGTTGAGTACTATGTCCAGGGGGCCTACGAGCAGTACTTC. Translation: CSVEYYVQGAYEQYF.

The rearrangement uses TRBV29-1 and TRBJ2-7; 12 nucleotides agree with TRBD2. CDR1 is SQVTM, CDR2 ANQGSEA, per germline. Trimming took 4 bases from V and 3 from J; bases not matched to a gene: 13. The length of the CDR3 is 17 residues. The DNA for the CDR3 is TGCAGCGTTGCCGGGACTAGCGGGTCCAAGGAAGGCTACGAGCAGTACTTC. Translating gives CSVAGTSGSKEGYEQYF.

The chain is built from TRBV15 and TRBJ1-6; D gene unclear. Trimming stripped 3 bases from V and 7 bases from J, with 19 bases between. Germline assignment: CDR1 LNHNV and CDR2 YYDKDF (reference sequence). This CDR3 is built from 17 residues. CDR3 region: CATSRKDVTGSNSPLHF. CDR3 nucleotides: TGTGCCACCAGCAGGAAGGACGTGACGGGTTCCAATTCACCCCTCCACTTT.

A few counts support this clone. The V and J genes are TRBV7-6 and TRBJ1-5; tentative D call: TRBD1 (6 bases). Trimming took off 5 bases at V and 2 bases at J, with 13 bases between the two ends. This CDR3 has 15 amino acids. The germline V gene encodes CDR1 SGHVS and CDR2 FNYEAQ. Here the CDR3 reads CASSTGHGGNQPQHF. DNA of the CDR3: TGTGCCAGCAGCACGGGACATGGGGGCAATCAGCCCCAGCATTTT.

The CDR3 sequence: CASSSGGTNPGELFF. Here the CDR3 DNA reads TGTGCCAGCAGCTCTGGGGGGACTAATCCCGGGGAGCTGTTTTTT. The rearrangement uses TRBV5-4 and TRBJ2-2; 7 bases fit TRBD2. Germline CDR1 is SGHNT and CDR2 is YYREEE (reference sequence). The CDR3 runs to 15 residues. The ends lost 3 bases at V and 6 bases at J; junction bases unmatched: 8.

The gene calls are TRBV7-3 and TRBJ2-1, with D uncertain. Germline V gene data show CDR1 as SGHTA and CDR2 as FQGTGA. Trimming shortened V by 4 bases and J by 9 bases, and 10 bases separated the two germline ends. The CDR3 consists of 12 residues. Here the CDR3 DNA reads TGTGCCAGCAGCTCCCCCGGCGGTGAGCAGTTCTTC. Its translation: CASSSPGGEQFF. Variable domain in full (rest from reference TRBV7-3 and TRBJ2-1): GAGVSQTPSNKVTEKGKYVELRCDPISGHTALYWYRQSLGQGPEFLIYFQGTGAADDSGLPNDRFFAVRPEGSVSTLKIQRTERGDSAVYLCASSSPGGEQFFGPGTRLTVL.

The gene calls are TRBV19 and TRBJ2-7; D is possibly TRBD2 (5 bases). The CDR3 spans 14 residues. V lost 3 bases and J lost 2, with 11 bases in between. Germline assignment: CDR1 LNHDA and CDR2 SQIVND (reference sequence). The CDR3 sequence: CASSMTTKAYEQYF. Written as DNA, the CDR3 is TGTGCCAGTAGTATGACTACCAAAGCCTACGAGCAGTACTTC.

The rearrangement joins TRBV14 to TRBJ2-5; tentatively, D is TRBD1 (6 bases). V was shortened by 0 bases and J by 5 bases, with 13 bases between the two germline ends. Germline V gene lookup returns CDR1 SGHDN and CDR2 FVKESK. The CDR3 consists of 15 residues. CDR3 loop: CASSQDLGGWETQYF. For the CDR3, the DNA is TGTGCCAGCAGCCAAGATCTTGGGGGCTGGGAGACCCAGTACTTC.

The chain combines TRBV5-4 with TRBJ2-7, with TRBD2 matching 7 bases. V shed 0 bases, J shed 1 base, and the junction held 19 bases outside the gene matches. Germline CDR1 is SGHNT and CDR2 is YYREEE (reference sequence). The CDR3 is 20 residues long. DNA for the CDR3: TGTGCCAGCAGCTTGGCCTTTAGACCCCCGGTTTCGGGAGGTTCCTACGAGCAGTACTTC. Protein product: CASSLAFRPPVSGGSYEQYF. Drawing the rest from reference TRBV5-4 and TRBJ2-7, the complete variable domain is ETGVTQSPTHLIKTRGQQVTLRCSSQSGHNTVSWYQQALGQGPQFIFQYYREEENGRGNFPPRFSGLQFPNYSSELNVNALELDDSALYLCASSLAFRPPVSGGSYEQYFGPGTRLTVT.

The V and J genes are TRBV5-1 and TRBJ2-7; 10 bases agree with TRBD1. The CDR3 runs to 17 residues. Germline V gene data show CDR1 as SGHRS and CDR2 as YFSETQ. After removal of 2 bases from V and 1 base from J, the junction contained 9 bases not matched to a gene. The CDR3: CASSFNPGQGFSYEQYF. CDR3 DNA sequence: TGCGCCAGCAGCTTTAATCCGGGACAGGGGTTTTCCTACGAGCAGTACTTC.

In this sample, this clone turned up a few times. This chain uses TRBV6-6 with TRBJ2-2; TRBD2 might be the D (7 bases). Trimming took 2 bases from V and 7 from J, leaving 17 bases between them. The CDR3 runs to 16 residues. Germline V CDR1 and CDR2: MNHNY, SVGAGI (reference sequence). The CDR3 nucleotides read TGTGCCAGCAGTTACGGGGGGAGGGGGTCCAGCGGGGAGCTGTTTTTT. Translated, it gives CASSYGGRGSSGELFF.

This clone was detected only a few times. This sequence joins TRBV6-4 and TRBJ2-3; 7 bases are shared with TRBD1. Germline-derived CDR1 and CDR2 are MRHNA and SNTAGT. Germline trimming cut 0 bases from V and 0 bases from J; bases unmatched to any gene: 0. The CDR3 consists of 15 residues. Written as DNA, the CDR3 is TGTGCCAGCAGTGACTCGACAGGGAGCACAGATACGCAGTATTTT. Translated: CASSDSTGSTDTQYF.

V gene TRBV6-2 or TRBV6-3 combines with J gene TRBJ1-2; maybe TRBD1 (5 bases). Germline values: CDR1 MNHEY, CDR2 SVGEGT. Trimming pared 6 bases from V and 3 bases from J, leaving 14 bases between. This CDR3 has 14 amino acids. In DNA form, the CDR3 reads TGTGCCAGCAGCCAAGACAGTACTGACTATGGCTACACCTTC. It translates to CASSQDSTDYGYTF.

This chain connects TRBV18 to TRBJ1-4, with no clear D. V was shortened by 2 bases and J by 4 bases, with 17 bases between the two germline ends. Germline assignment: CDR1 KGHSH and CDR2 LQKENI. The CDR3 covers 17 residues. The CDR3 DNA follows: TGTGCCAGCTCACCATCCAGGAGGGAACGGGATAATGAAAAACTGTTTTTT. It yields the protein CASSPSRRERDNEKLFF.

This clone was seen only once. V gene TRBV28 combines with J gene TRBJ2-2; a possible D gene is TRBD1 (6 bases). The CDR3 has 14 amino acids. The germline gives CDR1 MDHEN, CDR2 SYDVKM. With 6 bases removed from V and 5 bases from J, the gap between germline ends came to 13 bases. CDR3 in DNA: TGTGCCAGCAGCCCCGGGACAATGACCGGGGAGCTGTTTTTT. Protein: CASSPGTMTGELFF.

This clone was counted only a few times. The V gene is TRBV7-9, the J gene TRBJ2-7; D possibly corresponds to TRBD2 (6 bases). The CDR3 covers 15 residues. Germline V gene lookup returns CDR1 SEHNR and CDR2 FQNEAQ (reference sequence). V lost 5 bases, J lost 2 bases, and 16 bases lay in between. CDR3 sequence (DNA): TGTGCCAGCAGCCCGACGAGGACTATAACCTACGAGCAGTACTTC. Amino acid sequence: CASSPTRTITYEQYF.

The chain has TRBV4-1 and TRBJ2-1; no clear D. Trimming removed 4 bases from V and 0 bases from J, with 10 bases in between. The CDR3 spans 15 residues. The germline V gene has CDR1 MGHRA and CDR2 YSYEKL. The CDR3 DNA is TGCGCCAGCAGCCCACTTGCCAGCTCCTACAATGAGCAGTTCTTC. Residues: CASSPLASSYNEQFF.

The rearrangement joins TRBV6-2 or TRBV6-3 to TRBJ2-7, with a weak D call TRBD2 (5 bases). The V gene's germline CDR1 is MNHEY and CDR2 SVGEGT. The CDR3 has 15 amino acids. V was shortened by 4 bases and J by 5 bases, with 18 bases between the two germline ends. This CDR3 reads CASSSGGSLINEQYF. The CDR3, as DNA: TGTGCCAGCAGTTCAGGCGGGTCTTTAATAAACGAGCAGTACTTC.

The chain is built from TRBV5-6 and TRBJ1-2, with TRBD1 as a possible D gene (5 bases). The V end was cut by 4 bases, the J end by 0 bases, with 16 bases between. The CDR3 is 16 amino acids. Germline V gene sequence: CDR1 SGHDT, CDR2 YYEEEE. CDR3 in amino acids: CASSPGHGRANYGYTF. CDR3 DNA: TGTGCCAGCAGCCCCGGACACGGCCGAGCTAACTATGGCTACACCTTC.

The chain links TRBV13 to TRBJ2-1; no clear D gene. This CDR3 has 11 amino acids. V lost 5 bases to trimming and J lost 10 bases, with 9 bases between them. The germline V gene encodes CDR1 PRHDT and CDR2 FYEKMQ (reference sequence). Here the CDR3 reads CASSADGEQFF. CDR3 in DNA: TGTGCCAGCAGCGCCGATGGAGAGCAGTTCTTC.